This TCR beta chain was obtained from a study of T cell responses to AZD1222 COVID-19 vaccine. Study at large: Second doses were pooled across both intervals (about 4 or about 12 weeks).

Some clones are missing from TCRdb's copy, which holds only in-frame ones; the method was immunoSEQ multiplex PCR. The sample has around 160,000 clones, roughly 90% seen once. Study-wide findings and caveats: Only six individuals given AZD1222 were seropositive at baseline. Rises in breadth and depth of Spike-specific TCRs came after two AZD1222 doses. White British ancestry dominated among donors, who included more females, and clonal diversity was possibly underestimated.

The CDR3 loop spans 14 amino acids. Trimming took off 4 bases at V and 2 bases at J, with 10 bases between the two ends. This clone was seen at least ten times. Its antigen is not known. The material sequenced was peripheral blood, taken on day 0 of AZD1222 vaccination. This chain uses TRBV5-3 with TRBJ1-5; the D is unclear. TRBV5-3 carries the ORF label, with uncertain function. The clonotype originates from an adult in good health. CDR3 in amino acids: CARSLRIGNQPQHF. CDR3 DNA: TGTGCCAGAAGCCTCCGAATTGGCAATCAGCCCCAGCATTTT.